The rows below give T cell receptor beta chains drawn from one sample of a study of T cells in tuberculosis. The method was immunoSEQ multiplex PCR; TCRdb's version includes in-frame clones alone and lacks a portion of them. The table records about 9,200 clones, around 94% of them present only once. Sample: PBMCs. Receptor source: an adult with tuberculosis. The CDR3 runs from the conserved cysteine through the conserved F or W. D genes are given only for firm matches.

cdr3_nt: TGTGCCAGCAGTTATACGGGTTCCTACAATGAGCAGTTCTTC
cdr3_aa: CASSYTGSYNEQFF
j_call: TRBJ2-1
d_call: -
v_call: TRBV6-5

cdr3_nt: TGTGCCAGCAGATACGGGACAGGGATCGGCGAGCAGTACTTC
cdr3_aa: CASRYGTGIGEQYF
j_call: TRBJ2-7
d_call: TRBD1
v_call: TRBV2

cdr3_nt: TGTGCCAGCTCACCCCCGTCCGTCGCCAGTTCCTACGAGCAGTACTTC
cdr3_aa: CASSPPSVASSYEQYF
j_call: TRBJ2-7
d_call: -
v_call: TRBV18

cdr3_nt: TGTGCCAGCAGTCTTAGTTCCCAAGAGACCCAGTACTTC
cdr3_aa: CASSLSSQETQYF
j_call: TRBJ2-5
d_call: -
v_call: TRBV7-2

cdr3_nt: TGTGCCAGCAGCTCCTATCCTTATCCTGGAAACACCATATATTTT
cdr3_aa: CASSSYPYPGNTIYF
j_call: TRBJ1-3
d_call: -
v_call: TRBV5-4

cdr3_nt: TGTGCCAGCAGCGAGCGACAGGGCCTCCTCTATGGCTACACCTTC
cdr3_aa: CASSERQGLLYGYTF
j_call: TRBJ1-2
d_call: TRBD1
v_call: TRBV11-2

cdr3_nt: TGTGCCATCATGAGGGTCGCGGGCACTGAAGCTTTCTTT
cdr3_aa: CAIMRVAGTEAFF
j_call: TRBJ1-1
d_call: -
v_call: TRBV10-3

cdr3_nt: TGTGCCAGCACCAAACTAGCGGCTGGCTCCTACGAGCAGTACTTC
cdr3_aa: CASTKLAAGSYEQYF
j_call: TRBJ2-7
d_call: TRBD2
v_call: TRBV6-5

cdr3_nt: TGTGCCAGCAGTCGACAGGGGCTCGCCGAAGCTTTCTTT
cdr3_aa: CASSRQGLAEAFF
j_call: TRBJ1-1
d_call: TRBD1
v_call: TRBV9

cdr3_nt: TGTGCCAGCAGTGAAGGGGGCGGCTACGAGCAGTACTTC
cdr3_aa: CASSEGGGYEQYF
j_call: TRBJ2-7
d_call: -
v_call: TRBV25-1

cdr3_nt: TGTGCCAGCAGGCGGGGACGGATATCGGATACGCAGTATTTT
cdr3_aa: CASRRGRISDTQYF
j_call: TRBJ2-3
d_call: -
v_call: TRBV6-5